Listed here is a single TCR beta chain. Its antigen is not identified. The source of the sample is a study of neurological immune-mediated disorders. cDNA synthesis was performed by 5'RACE with 10-nucleotide random UMIs. Sequencing runs each generated in excess of 160 million TCR-beta sequences derived from 15-18 subjects. MiXCR, applied by TCRdb to the 5' RACE reads, yields one record per CDR3 protein. The data contain under 50,000 distinct CDR3 sequences, around 13% of them seen just once; the ten biggest clones take up about 4.9%. The germline V gene encodes CDR1 MNHEY and CDR2 SVGEGT. Trimming took off 7 bases at V and 6 bases at J, with 9 bases between the two ends. The CDR3 is 11 residues long. Findings and caveats of the study: HTLV-1-associated myelopathy displayed the greatest TCR clonal expansion, and multiple sclerosis exhibited the smallest, lower than that of healthy controls.

Time point given: longitudinal time-point 2. The study built unsorted libraries from 2 million PBMCs kept at -80 C. The specimen was PBMCs. V and J are TRBV6-2 or TRBV6-3 and TRBJ1-1; D not certain. This TCR derives from a male donor with HTLV-1-associated myelopathy (HAM/TSP). CDR3 sequence: CASTREAEAFF. The CDR3 DNA reads TGTGCCAGCACCCGCGAGGCTGAAGCTTTCTTT.